The 7 T cell receptor beta chains below come from one sample, sequenced in a study of technical replicates of blood from several donors. Assay: immunoSEQ multiplex PCR; the TCRdb copy retains only in-frame clones and omits some. Found here are some 70,000 clones, over 85% of them singletons; the top ten hold approximately 0.37%. Source material: T cells isolated from PBMCs. The source is a human donor in good health.

The chain carries TRBV11-2 and TRBJ2-7, with D unclear. CDR1 SGHAT and CDR2 FQNNGV come from the germline V gene. V lost 6 bases and J lost 3, with 12 bases in between. This CDR3 is 13 amino acids long. The CDR3 DNA follows: TGTGCCAGCAGATATGGGCCCCGCTACGAGCAGTACTTC. Its translation: CASRYGPRYEQYF.

V usage is TRBV7-9 and J usage is TRBJ1-5; tentative D call: TRBD1 (6 bases). V gave up 1 base and J gave up 2 bases, with 12 bases separating them. Germline V gene sequence: CDR1 SEHNR, CDR2 FQNEAQ (reference sequence). This CDR3 has 16 amino acids. The CDR3 nucleotides are TGTGCCAGCAGCTTAGATTCAGGGGTGGGCAATCAGCCCCAGCATTTT. This codes for CASSLDSGVGNQPQHF.

V is TRBV6-1 and J is TRBJ1-5; 8 bases match TRBD1. CDR3 length: 15 amino acids. The V gene end was trimmed by 2 bases and the J gene end by 6 bases; junction bases not matched to a gene: 6. Germline V gives CDR1 MNHNS, CDR2 SASEGT. The CDR3 DNA reads TGTGCCAGCAGTGAATCCCGGACAGGGCTTCAGCCCCAGCATTTT. As protein: CASSESRTGLQPQHF.

This chain links TRBV10-1 with TRBJ2-1, with D unclear. Trimming removed 6 bases at V and 2 bases at J, with 8 bases between. The CDR3 has 13 residues. In germline, CDR1 is WNHNN, CDR2 SYGVQD (reference sequence). The DNA of the CDR3 is TGCGCCAGCAGCCCGGGTACCTACAATGAGCAGTTCTTC. This translates into CASSPGTYNEQFF.

V and J are TRBV28 and TRBJ2-3, with 11 bases lining up with TRBD1. Trimming removed 4 bases from V and 6 bases from J; junction bases left unmatched: 9. In germline, CDR1 is MDHEN, CDR2 SYDVKM. The CDR3 has 16 amino acids. CDR3 DNA sequence: TGTGCCAGCAGTTCCCGGGACAGGGGGAGCAGGGATACGCAGTATTTT. Translated: CASSSRDRGSRDTQYF.

This clone was seen just once. The rearrangement uses TRBV5-1 and TRBJ1-1; 7 bases line up with TRBD1. This CDR3 is 16 amino acids long. V was clipped by 4 bases and J by 1 base; unmatched bases: 10. Germline loops: CDR1 SGHRS, CDR2 YFSETQ. CDR3 loop: CASSPLSGTANTEAFF. The CDR3 DNA sequence: TGCGCCAGCAGCCCCTTATCCGGGACAGCGAACACTGAAGCTTTCTTT.

The chain has TRBV7-3 and TRBJ1-1, with D perhaps matching TRBD1 (6 bases). This CDR3 spans 15 amino acids. The germline V and J ends were trimmed by 2 bases and 2 bases, with 12 bases remaining between them. CDR1 and CDR2 from the germline V gene are SGHTA and FQGTGA. The CDR3 DNA reads as TGTGCCAGCAGCTTAGGGGGGGCGGATAACACTGAAGCTTTCTTT. Its protein product is CASSLGGADNTEAFF.